This passage covers 12 T cell receptor beta chains from one sample sequenced in a study of blood T cell repertoires in COVID-19 (TCRdb year 2020). Receptors were amplified or captured by the immunoSEQ multiplex PCR assay. The table comes from immuneACCESS by way of TCRdb, which keeps in-frame sequences with V and J called. Part of the clones is missing from these tables; in studies checked, under half for an unresolved V gene and the rest for unknown reasons. Across this sample there are 150,000 to 200,000 clones, with 80% to 95% seen only once. The biggest ten clones account for about 4.5% of the sample. Input material: peripheral blood. The receptor set was obtained from a woman in her 50s with acute or convalescent COVID-19.

The rearrangement joins TRBV4-3 to TRBJ2-1, with 9 bases identical to TRBD2. CDR3 length equals 16 residues. Germline trimming cut 0 bases from V and 10 bases from J; bases unmatched to any gene: 10. CDR1 LGHNA and CDR2 YSLEER come from the germline V gene. The CDR3, as DNA: TGCGCCAGCAGCCAAGATTTAGTAGCGGGAGTAATCGAGCAGTTCTTC. This gives the protein CASSQDLVAGVIEQFF.

The chain combines TRBV7-9 with TRBJ2-3; no firm D call. The V end was cut by 6 bases, the J end by 0 bases, with 4 bases between. Looked up from germline, CDR1 is SEHNR and CDR2 is FQNEAQ (reference sequence). CDR3 size: 12 residues. The CDR3 reads CASRLSTDTQYF. In DNA, the CDR3 is TGTGCCAGCAGACTGAGCACAGATACGCAGTATTTT.

J is TRBJ2-7 and V is TRBV25-1; TRBD1 aligns across 7 bases. J was trimmed by 2 bases and V by 7 bases; bases with no gene match: 8. The CDR3 runs to 14 residues. Germline V gene lookup returns CDR1 MGHDK and CDR2 SYGVNS. The CDR3 region has the DNA TGTGCCAGCACCAAGACAGGGACCACCTACGAGCAGTACTTC. Translating it yields CASTKTGTTYEQYF.

The V gene is TRBV15, the J gene TRBJ2-1; 11 bases align to TRBD2. CDR1 is LNHNV, CDR2 YYDKDF, per germline (reference sequence). The CDR3 loop spans 16 amino acids. The ends lost 0 bases at V and 6 bases at J; junction bases unmatched: 4. CDR3 in amino acids: CATSRELAGVPNEQFF. The CDR3 DNA reads TGTGCCACCAGCAGAGAACTAGCGGGAGTTCCCAATGAGCAGTTCTTC. Full variable domain (remainder filled in from reference TRBV15 and TRBJ2-1): DAMVIQNPRYQVTQFGKPVTLSCSQTLNHNVMYWYQQKSSQAPKLLFHYYDKDFNNEADTPDNFQSRRPNTSFCFLDIRSPGLGDTAMYLCATSRELAGVPNEQFFGPGTRLTVL.

The chain couples TRBV3-1 (or the pseudogene TRBV3-2) to TRBJ1-1; D gene unclear. V was clipped by 1 base and J by 4 bases, with 13 bases between them. The germline V gene has CDR1 LGHDT and CDR2 YNNKEL (reference sequence). This CDR3 is built from 15 residues. This chain's CDR3 is CASSQGEGGSTEAFF. The CDR3 nucleotides are TGTGCCAGCAGCCAAGGTGAGGGTGGCAGCACTGAAGCTTTCTTT.

The rearrangement links TRBV4-1 to TRBJ1-4; unclear D gene. There are 12 residues in the CDR3. Germline CDR1 and CDR2: MGHRA and YSYEKL. The V end lost 5 bases, the J end lost 4 bases, and 5 bases lay between the germline ends. DNA of the CDR3: TGCGCCAGCAGCACCGGTAATGAAAAACTGTTTTTT. It encodes CASSTGNEKLFF.

This chain joins TRBV21-1 and TRBJ2-7; the tabulated D call, TRBD2, remains unverified against the DNA. TRBV21-1 constitutes a pseudogene. CDR3 size: 15 residues. This CDR3 is CASSKRGGSPYEQYF. As DNA, the CDR3 is TGTGCCAGCAGCAAGAGAGGCGGGAGCCCCTACGAGCAGTACTTC.

V gene TRBV11-2 combines with J gene TRBJ2-7, with 7 bases identical to TRBD2. Germline CDR1 reads SGHAT; CDR2 reads FQNNGV. CDR3 length: 11 residues. The J segment lost 12 bases and the V segment lost 5 bases, leaving 7 bases of the junction unmatched. The CDR3: CASSPGLGPYF. CDR3 sequence (DNA): TGTGCCAGCAGCCCAGGACTAGGACCGTACTTC.

The gene calls are TRBV18 and TRBJ1-1; tentatively, D is TRBD1 (5 bases). This CDR3 comprises 12 residues. V was shortened by 3 bases and J by 7 bases, with 9 bases between the two germline ends. Germline V lookup: CDR1 KGHSH, CDR2 LQKENI. This CDR3 is CASSPQGGEAFF. CDR3 in DNA: TGTGCCAGCTCACCTCAGGGTGGTGAAGCTTTCTTT. The entire variable domain, with the rest obtained from reference TRBV18 and TRBJ1-1, is as follows: NAGVMQNPRHLVRRRGQEARLRCSPMKGHSHVYWYRQLPEEGLKFMVYLQKENIIDESGMPKERFSAEFPKEGPSILRIQQVVRGDSAAYFCASSPQGGEAFFGQGTRLTVV.

A note on this clone: This CDR3 is also generated by other DNA sequences in the sample. The chain has TRBV9 and TRBJ2-3, with D maybe TRBD1 (6 bases). The CDR3 runs to 13 residues. Germline values: CDR1 SGDLS, CDR2 YYNGEE. Trimming left V 0 bases short and J 6 bases short, with 8 bases between. This CDR3 is CASSVGRGDTQYF. For the CDR3, the DNA is TGTGCCAGCAGCGTAGGAAGGGGGGATACGCAGTATTTT.

The chain links TRBV6-5 to TRBJ2-7; D is uncertain. Germline CDR1 MNHEY, CDR2 SVGAGI. This CDR3 contains 15 residues. Deletions cut 1 base from V and 0 bases from J, with 10 bases between. The DNA of the CDR3 is TGTGCCAGCAGTTACTTTGGTGGTAGCTCCTACGAGCAGTACTTC. It codes for CASSYFGGSSYEQYF.

This chain joins TRBV9 and TRBJ2-7; D unresolved. Germline CDR1 SGDLS, CDR2 YYNGEE. The CDR3 consists of 14 residues. V was cut by 0 bases and J by 5 bases, with 12 bases left in between. This CDR3 reads CASSVGGKLNEQYF. CDR3 DNA: TGTGCCAGCAGCGTAGGTGGAAAACTAAACGAGCAGTACTTC.